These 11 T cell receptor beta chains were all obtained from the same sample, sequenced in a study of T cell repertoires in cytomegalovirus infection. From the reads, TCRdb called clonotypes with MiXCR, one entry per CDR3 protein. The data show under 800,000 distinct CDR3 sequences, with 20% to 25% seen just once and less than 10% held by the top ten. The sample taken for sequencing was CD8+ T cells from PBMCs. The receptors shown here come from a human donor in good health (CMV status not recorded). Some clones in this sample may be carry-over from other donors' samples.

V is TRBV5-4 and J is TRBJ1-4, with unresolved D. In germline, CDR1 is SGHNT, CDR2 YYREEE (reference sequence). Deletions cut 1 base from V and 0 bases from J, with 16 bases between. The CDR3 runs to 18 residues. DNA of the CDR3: TGTGCCAGCAGCTTGAGCTTCGGTCCGGATGCAACTAATGAAAAACTGTTTTTT. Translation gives CASSLSFGPDATNEKLFF. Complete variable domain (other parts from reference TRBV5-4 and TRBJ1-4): ETGVTQSPTHLIKTRGQQVTLRCSSQSGHNTVSWYQQALGQGPQFIFQYYREEENGRGNFPPRFSGLQFPNYSSELNVNALELDDSALYLCASSLSFGPDATNEKLFFGSGTQLSVL.

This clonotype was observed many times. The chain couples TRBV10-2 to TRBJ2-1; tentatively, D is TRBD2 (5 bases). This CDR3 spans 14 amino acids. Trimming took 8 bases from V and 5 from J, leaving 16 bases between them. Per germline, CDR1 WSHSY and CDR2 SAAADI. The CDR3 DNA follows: TGCGCCAGCGAAGGGAGACAAACTAACAATGAGCAGTTCTTC. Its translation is CASEGRQTNNEQFF.

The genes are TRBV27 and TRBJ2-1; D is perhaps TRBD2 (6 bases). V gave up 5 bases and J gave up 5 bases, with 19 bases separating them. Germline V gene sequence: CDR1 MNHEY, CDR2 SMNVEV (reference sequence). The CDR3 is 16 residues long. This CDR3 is CASSPRSSGWDNEQFF. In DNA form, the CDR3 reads TGTGCCAGCAGTCCCCGGAGTAGCGGTTGGGACAATGAGCAGTTCTTC.

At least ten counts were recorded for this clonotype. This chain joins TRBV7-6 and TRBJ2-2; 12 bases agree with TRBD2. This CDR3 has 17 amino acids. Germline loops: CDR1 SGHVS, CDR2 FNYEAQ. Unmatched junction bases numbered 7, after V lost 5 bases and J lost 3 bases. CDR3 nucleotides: TGTGCCAGCAGCCCCAGACTAGCGGGGGCCTACACCGGGGAGCTGTTTTTT. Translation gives CASSPRLAGAYTGELFF.

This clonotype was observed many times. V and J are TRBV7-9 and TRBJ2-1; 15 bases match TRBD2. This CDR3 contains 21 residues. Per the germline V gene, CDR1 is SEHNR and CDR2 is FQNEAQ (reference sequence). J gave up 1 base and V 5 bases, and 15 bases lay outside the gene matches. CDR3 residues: CASSQTGLAGGTKNSYNEQFF. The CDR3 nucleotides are TGTGCCAGCAGCCAGACGGGACTAGCGGGGGGTACGAAAAATTCCTACAATGAGCAGTTCTTC.

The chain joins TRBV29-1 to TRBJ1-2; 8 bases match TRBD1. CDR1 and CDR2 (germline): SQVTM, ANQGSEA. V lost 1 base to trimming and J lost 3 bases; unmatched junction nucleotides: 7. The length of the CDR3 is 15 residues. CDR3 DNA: TGCAGCGTTGAAGGACAACAGGGGGATGACTATGGCTACACCTTC. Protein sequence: CSVEGQQGDDYGYTF.

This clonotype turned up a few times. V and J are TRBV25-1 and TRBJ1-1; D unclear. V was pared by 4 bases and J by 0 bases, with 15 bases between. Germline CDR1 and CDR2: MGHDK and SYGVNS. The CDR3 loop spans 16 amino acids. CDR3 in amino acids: CASSVDGRYLNTEAFF. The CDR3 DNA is TGTGCCAGCAGTGTAGACGGACGGTACTTGAACACTGAAGCTTTCTTT.

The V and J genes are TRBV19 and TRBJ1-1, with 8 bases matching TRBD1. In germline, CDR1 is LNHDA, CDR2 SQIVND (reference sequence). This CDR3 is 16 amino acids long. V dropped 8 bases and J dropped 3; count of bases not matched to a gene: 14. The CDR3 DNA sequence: TGTGCCAGTGACAGGGGTTTTTATCTGAGGGACACTGAAGCTTTCTTT. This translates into CASDRGFYLRDTEAFF.

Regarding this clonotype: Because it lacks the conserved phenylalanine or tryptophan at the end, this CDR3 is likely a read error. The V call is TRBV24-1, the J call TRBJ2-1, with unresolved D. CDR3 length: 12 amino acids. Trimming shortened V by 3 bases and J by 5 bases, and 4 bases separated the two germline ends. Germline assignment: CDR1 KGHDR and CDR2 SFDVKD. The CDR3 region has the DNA TGTGCCACCAGTGATGCAGACAATGAGCAGTTCTTA. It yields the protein CATSDADNEQFL.

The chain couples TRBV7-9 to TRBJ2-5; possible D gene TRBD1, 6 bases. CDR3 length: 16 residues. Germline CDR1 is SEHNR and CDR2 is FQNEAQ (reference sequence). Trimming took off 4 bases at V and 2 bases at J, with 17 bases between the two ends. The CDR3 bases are TGTGCCAGCAGCTCCTCCACGACAGGACTTCAAGAGACCCAGTACTTC. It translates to CASSSSTTGLQETQYF.

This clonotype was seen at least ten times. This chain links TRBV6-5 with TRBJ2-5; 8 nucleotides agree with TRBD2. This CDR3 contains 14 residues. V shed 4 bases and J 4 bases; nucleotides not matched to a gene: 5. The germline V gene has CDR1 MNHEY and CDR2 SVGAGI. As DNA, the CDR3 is TGTGCCAGCAGTTTCCCGGCGGGAGGAGAGACCCAGTACTTC. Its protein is CASSFPAGGETQYF.